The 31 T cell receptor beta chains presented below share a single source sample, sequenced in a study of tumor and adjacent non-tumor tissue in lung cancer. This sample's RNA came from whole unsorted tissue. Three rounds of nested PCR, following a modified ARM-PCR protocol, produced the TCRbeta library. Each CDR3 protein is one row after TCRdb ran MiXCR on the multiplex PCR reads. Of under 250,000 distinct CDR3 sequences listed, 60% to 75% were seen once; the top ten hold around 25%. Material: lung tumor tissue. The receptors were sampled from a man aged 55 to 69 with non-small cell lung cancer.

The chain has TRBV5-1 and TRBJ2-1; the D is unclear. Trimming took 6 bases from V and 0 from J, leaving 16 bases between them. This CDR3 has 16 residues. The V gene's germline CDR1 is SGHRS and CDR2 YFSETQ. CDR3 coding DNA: TGCGCCAGCACCTCTGAGTGCTTGAGCTCCTACAATGAGCAGTTCTTC. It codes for CASTSECLSSYNEQFF.

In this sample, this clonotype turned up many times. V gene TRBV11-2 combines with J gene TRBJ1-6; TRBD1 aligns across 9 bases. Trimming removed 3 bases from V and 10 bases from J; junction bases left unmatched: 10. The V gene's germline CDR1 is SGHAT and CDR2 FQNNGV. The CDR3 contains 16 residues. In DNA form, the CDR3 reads TGTGCCAGCAGCTTCCCGACAGGGGGACGGGGATCACCCCTCCACTTT. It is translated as CASSFPTGGRGSPLHF.

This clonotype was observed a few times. CDR3 DNA sequence: TGTGCCAGCAGTCCCCGGGACGGAGGCTACGAGCAGTACTTC. Translated: CASSPRDGGYEQYF. The chain recombines TRBV6-1 with TRBJ2-7; D possibly matches TRBD1 or TRBD2 (5 bases each). Germline V lookup: CDR1 MNHNS, CDR2 SASEGT. The CDR3 runs to 14 residues. Trimming shortened V by 5 bases and J by 3 bases, and 14 bases separated the two germline ends.

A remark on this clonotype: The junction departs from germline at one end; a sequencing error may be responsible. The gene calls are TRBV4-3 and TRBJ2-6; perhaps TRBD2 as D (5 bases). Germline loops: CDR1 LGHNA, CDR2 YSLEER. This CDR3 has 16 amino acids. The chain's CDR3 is CASRQEEVSGANVLTF. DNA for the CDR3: TGCGCAAGCAGACAAGAGGAGGTGTCTGGGGCCAACGTCCTGACTTTC.

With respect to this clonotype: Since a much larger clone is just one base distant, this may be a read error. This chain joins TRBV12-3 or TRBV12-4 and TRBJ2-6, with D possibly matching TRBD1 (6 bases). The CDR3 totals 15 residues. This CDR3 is CDSSRRGSGANVLTF. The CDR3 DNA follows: TGTGACAGCAGCCGCAGGGGCTCTGGGGCCAACGTCCTGACTTTC.

The CDR3 region has the DNA TGCGCCAGCAGCTCCAGCCTGGCGGGTTACGAGCAGTACTTC. This codes for CASSSSLAGYEQYF. This chain uses TRBV5-1 with TRBJ2-7, with a possible D match to TRBD2 (5 bases). Germline V gene data show CDR1 as SGHRS and CDR2 as YFSETQ. The CDR3 is 14 amino acids. Trimming took 3 bases from V and 4 from J, leaving 14 bases between them.

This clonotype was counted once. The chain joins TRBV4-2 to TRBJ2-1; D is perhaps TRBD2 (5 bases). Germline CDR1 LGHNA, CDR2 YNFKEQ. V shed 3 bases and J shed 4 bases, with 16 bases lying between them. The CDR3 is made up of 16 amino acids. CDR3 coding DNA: TGTGCCAGCAGCCACCTCGGGGTGACGCATTACAATGAGCAGTTCTTC. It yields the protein CASSHLGVTHYNEQFF.

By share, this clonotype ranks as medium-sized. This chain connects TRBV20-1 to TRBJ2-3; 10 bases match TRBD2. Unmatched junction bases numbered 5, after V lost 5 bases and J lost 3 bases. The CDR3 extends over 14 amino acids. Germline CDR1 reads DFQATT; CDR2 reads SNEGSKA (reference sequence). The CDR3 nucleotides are TGCAGTGCTGAACTAGCGGGGAAGACAGATACGCAGTATTTT. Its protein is CSAELAGKTDTQYF.

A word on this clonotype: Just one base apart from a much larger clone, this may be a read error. This chain's CDR3 is CSASRAGYTGELIF. The DNA for the CDR3 is TGCAGTGCTAGTAGGGCCGGCTACACCGGGGAGCTGATTTTT. The chain joins TRBV20-1 to TRBJ2-2; perhaps TRBD2 as D (5 bases). Germline CDR1 reads DFQATT; CDR2 reads SNEGSKA (reference sequence). The CDR3 contains 14 residues.

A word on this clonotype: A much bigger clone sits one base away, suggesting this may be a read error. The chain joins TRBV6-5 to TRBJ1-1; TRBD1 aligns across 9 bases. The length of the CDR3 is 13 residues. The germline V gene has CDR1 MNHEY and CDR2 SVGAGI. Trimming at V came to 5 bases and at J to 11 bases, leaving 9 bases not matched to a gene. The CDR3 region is CASSQAGTGMAFF. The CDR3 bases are TGTGCCAGCAGTCAAGCCGGGACAGGGATGGCTTTCTTT.

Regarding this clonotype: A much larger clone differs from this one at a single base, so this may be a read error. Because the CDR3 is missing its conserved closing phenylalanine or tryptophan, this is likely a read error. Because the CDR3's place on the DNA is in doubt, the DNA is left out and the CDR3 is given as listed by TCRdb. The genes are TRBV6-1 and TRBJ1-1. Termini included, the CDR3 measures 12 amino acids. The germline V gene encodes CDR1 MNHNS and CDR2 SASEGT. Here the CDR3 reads CASSATGISGFS.

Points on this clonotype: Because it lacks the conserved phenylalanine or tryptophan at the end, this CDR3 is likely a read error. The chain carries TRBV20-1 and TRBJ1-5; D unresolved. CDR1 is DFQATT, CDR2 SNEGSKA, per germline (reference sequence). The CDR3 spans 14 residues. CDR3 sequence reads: CSASTWESNQSQHS. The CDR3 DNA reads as TGCAGTGCTAGCACATGGGAGAGCAATCAGTCCCAGCATTCT.

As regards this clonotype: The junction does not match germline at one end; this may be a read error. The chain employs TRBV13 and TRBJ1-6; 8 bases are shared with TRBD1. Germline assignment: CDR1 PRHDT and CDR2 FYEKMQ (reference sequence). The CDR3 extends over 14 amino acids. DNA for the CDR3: TGTGCCAGCAGCTTCAGGGGGCGTAACTCACCCCCCCACTTT. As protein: CASSFRGRNSPPHF.

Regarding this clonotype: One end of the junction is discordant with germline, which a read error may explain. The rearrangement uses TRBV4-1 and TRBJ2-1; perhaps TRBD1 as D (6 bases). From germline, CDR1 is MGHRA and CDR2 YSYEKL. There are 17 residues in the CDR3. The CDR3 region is CVSSQGTGPSSYNEQFF. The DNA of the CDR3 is TGCGTCAGCAGCCAAGGTACAGGGCCGAGCTCCTACAATGAGCAGTTCTTC.

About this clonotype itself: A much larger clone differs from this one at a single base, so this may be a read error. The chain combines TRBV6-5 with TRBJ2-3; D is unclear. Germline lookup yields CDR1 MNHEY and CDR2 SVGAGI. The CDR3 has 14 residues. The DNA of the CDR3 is TGTGCCAGCGGTTACTCGTATCCCCGGGATACGCAGTATTTT. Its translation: CASGYSYPRDTQYF.

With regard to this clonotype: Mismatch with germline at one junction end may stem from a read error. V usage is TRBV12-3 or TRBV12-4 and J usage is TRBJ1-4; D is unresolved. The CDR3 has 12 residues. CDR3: CASSFLPRELFF. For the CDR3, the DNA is TGTGCCAGCAGTTTTTTGCCCCGGGAACTGTTCTTT.

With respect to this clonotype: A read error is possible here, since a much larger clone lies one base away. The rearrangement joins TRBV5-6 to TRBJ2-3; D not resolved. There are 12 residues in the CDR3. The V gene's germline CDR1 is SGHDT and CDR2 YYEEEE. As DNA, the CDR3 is TGTCCCAGCAGCTACTCAATTGATACGCAGTATTTT. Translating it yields CPSSYSIDTQYF.

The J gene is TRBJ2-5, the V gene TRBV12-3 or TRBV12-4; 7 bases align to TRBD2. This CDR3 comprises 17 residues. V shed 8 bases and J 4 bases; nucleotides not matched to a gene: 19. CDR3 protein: CASFSVIGLVGLETQYF. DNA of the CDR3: TGTGCCAGCTTCTCGGTTATAGGACTAGTGGGGCTAGAGACCCAGTACTTC.

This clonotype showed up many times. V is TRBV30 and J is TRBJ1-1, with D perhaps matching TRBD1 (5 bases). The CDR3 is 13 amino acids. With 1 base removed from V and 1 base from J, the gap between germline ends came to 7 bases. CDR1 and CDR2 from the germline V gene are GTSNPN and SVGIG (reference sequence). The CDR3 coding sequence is TGTGCCTGGAGTGGCCAGGGGAACACTGAAGCTTTCTTT. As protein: CAWSGQGNTEAFF.

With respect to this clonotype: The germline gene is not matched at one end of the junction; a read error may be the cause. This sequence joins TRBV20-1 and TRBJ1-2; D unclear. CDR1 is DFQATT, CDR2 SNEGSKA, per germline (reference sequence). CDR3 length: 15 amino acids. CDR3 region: CSARDRQLNLHGYAF. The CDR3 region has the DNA TGCAGTGCTAGAGATCGGCAGTTAAACCTGCATGGTTACGCCTTC.

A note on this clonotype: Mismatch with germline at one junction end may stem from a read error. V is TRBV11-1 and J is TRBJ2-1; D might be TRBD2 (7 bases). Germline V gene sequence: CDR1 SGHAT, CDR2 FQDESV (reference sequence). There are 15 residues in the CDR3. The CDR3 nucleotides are TGTGCCACCAGCTTACGGGGGGCGGCCTACAATGAGCACTTCTTC. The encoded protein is CATSLRGAAYNEHFF.

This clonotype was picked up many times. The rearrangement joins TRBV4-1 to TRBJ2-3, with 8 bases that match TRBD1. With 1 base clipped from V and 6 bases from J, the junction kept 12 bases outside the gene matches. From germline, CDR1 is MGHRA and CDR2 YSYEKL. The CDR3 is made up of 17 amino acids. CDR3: CASSQARWDRRGDTQYF. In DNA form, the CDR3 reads TGCGCCAGCAGCCAAGCGAGGTGGGACAGGAGGGGGGATACGCAGTATTTT.

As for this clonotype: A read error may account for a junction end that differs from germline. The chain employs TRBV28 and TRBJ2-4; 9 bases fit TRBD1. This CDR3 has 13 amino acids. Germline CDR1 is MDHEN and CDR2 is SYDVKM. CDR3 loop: CASTPQGGDRELW. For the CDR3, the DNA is TGTGCCAGCACTCCACAGGGGGGGGACAGGGAACTTTGG.

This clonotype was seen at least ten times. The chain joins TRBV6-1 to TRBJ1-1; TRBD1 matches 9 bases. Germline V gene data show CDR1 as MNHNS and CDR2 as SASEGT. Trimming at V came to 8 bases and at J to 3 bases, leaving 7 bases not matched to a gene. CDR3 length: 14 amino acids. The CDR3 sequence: CASLTGGGYTEAFF. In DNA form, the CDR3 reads TGTGCCAGCCTTACAGGGGGCGGGTACACTGAAGCTTTCTTT.

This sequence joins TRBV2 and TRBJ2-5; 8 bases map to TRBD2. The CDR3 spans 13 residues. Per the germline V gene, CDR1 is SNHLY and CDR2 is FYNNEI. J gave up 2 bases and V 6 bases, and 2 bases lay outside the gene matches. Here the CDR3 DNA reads TGTGCCAGCAGCCCTAGCGGGCAAGAGACCCAGTACTTC. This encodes CASSPSGQETQYF.

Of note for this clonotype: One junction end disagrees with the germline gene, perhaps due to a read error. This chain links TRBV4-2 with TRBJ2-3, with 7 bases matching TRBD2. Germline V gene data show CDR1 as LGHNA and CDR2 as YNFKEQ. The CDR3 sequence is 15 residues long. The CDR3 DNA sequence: TGCGCCAGCAGCCAAGATGGGAGGGGCACAGATACGCAGTATTTT. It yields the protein CASSQDGRGTDTQYF.

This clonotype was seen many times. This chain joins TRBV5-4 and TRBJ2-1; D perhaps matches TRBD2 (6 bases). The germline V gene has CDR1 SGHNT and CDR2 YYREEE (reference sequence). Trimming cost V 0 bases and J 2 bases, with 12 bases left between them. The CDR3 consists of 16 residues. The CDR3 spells CASSLGGAGTYNEQFF. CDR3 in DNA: TGTGCCAGCAGCTTGGGCGGGGCGGGTACCTACAATGAGCAGTTCTTC.

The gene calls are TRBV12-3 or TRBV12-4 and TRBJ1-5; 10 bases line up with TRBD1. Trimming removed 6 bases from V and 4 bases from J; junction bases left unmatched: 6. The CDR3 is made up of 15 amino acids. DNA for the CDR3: TGTGCCAGCAGAGGGACAGGGGATAATAATCAGCCCCAGCATTTT. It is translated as CASRGTGDNNQPQHF.

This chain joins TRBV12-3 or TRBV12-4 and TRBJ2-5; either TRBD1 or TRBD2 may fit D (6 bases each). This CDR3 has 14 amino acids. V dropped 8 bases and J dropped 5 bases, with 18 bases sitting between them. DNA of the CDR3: TGTGCCAGCGACCAAGGAGGGGGTAGTGAGACCCAGTACTTC. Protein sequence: CASDQGGGSETQYF.

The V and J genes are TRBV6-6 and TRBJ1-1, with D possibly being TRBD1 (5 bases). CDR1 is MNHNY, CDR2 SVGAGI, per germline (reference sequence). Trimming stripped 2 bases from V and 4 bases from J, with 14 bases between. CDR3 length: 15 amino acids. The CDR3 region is CASSYGGERGTEAFF. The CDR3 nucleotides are TGTGCCAGCAGTTACGGGGGGGAAAGGGGCACTGAAGCTTTCTTT.

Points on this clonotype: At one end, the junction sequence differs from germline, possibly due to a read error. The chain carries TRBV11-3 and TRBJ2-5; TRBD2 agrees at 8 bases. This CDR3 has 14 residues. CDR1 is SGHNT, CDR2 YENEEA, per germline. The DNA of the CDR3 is TGTGCCAGCAGCGCTAGGGTGCGGGGGGAGACACAGTACTTC. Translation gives CASSARVRGETQYF.